The 5 T cell receptor beta chains listed next were all sequenced from one sample in a study of CD4 T cells in relation to SARS-CoV-2 and coronaviruses. Method: immunoSEQ multiplex PCR; TCRdb's copy keeps in-frame clones and lacks some. The table records 15,000 to 20,000 clones, roughly 74% of them present only once. Their cognate antigens are unknown. CD4+ T cells from unexposed donors were obtained before the COVID-19 pandemic (2011-2018). The cells were cultured for under twelve days before CD4+ T cells were isolated. Sample: CD4+ T cells from PBMCs, cultured in vitro. Source of these receptors: a human donor in good health.

The gene calls are TRBV6-6 and TRBJ1-2; 10 nucleotides align to TRBD1. With V trimmed by 5 bases and J by 8 bases, 23 bases remained unmatched. CDR1 MNHNY and CDR2 SVGAGI come from the germline V gene (reference sequence). The CDR3 contains 19 residues. Here the CDR3 reads CASSPTWDRGASLTRGYTF. The DNA of the CDR3 is TGTGCCAGCAGTCCTACTTGGGACAGGGGCGCCTCACTAACCAGGGGCTACACCTTC.

In DNA form, the CDR3 reads TGTGCCAGCAGCTTGCAGGGGCGCGATCTTGGTGGCTACACCTTC. Encoded protein: CASSLQGRDLGGYTF. V gene TRBV5-4 combines with J gene TRBJ1-2; TRBD1 might be the D (6 bases). The CDR3 is 15 amino acids. V lost 1 base and J lost 7, with 17 bases in between. CDR1 and CDR2 from the germline V gene are SGHNT and YYREEE (reference sequence).

The chain couples TRBV11-2 to TRBJ2-3; no clear D. This CDR3 spans 13 amino acids. V lost 1 base to trimming and J lost 2 bases, with 4 bases between them. Germline V gives CDR1 SGHAT, CDR2 FQNNGV. The CDR3 region has the DNA TGTGCCAGCAGCTTAGCTTACACAGATACGCAGTATTTT. Translating gives CASSLAYTDTQYF.

This sequence joins TRBV5-1 and TRBJ2-7; tentative D call: TRBD1 (5 bases). The germline CDR1 and CDR2 sequences are SGHRS and YFSETQ. CDR3 length: 13 amino acids. The V end was cut by 1 base, the J end by 2 bases, with 7 bases between. In DNA form, the CDR3 reads TGCGCCAGCAGCTTGACAGGTCCCTACGAGCAGTACTTC. This codes for CASSLTGPYEQYF.

This clone was observed a single time. The chain recombines TRBV12-3 or TRBV12-4 with TRBJ2-3; no clear D. The CDR3 sequence is 13 residues long. The germline V and J ends were trimmed by 2 bases and 0 bases, with 3 bases remaining between them. DNA for the CDR3: TGTGCCAGCAGTTTATTGAGCACAGATACGCAGTATTTT. Encoded protein: CASSLLSTDTQYF.